The 19 T cell receptor beta chains below come from one sample, sequenced in a study of a mutant IDH1 vaccine in newly diagnosed glioma. The method was immunoSEQ multiplex PCR; TCRdb's version includes in-frame clones alone and lacks a portion of them. The sample consists of about 44,000 clones, 80% to 95% of them appearing once. Stated time point: week 23, last vaccination. Each dose of the vaccine consisted of 300 ug of mutant IDH1 20-mer peptide, with topical imiquimod. These TCRs are of unknown antigen specificity. The sample here was PBMCs, taken from a glioma patient whose treatment included an IDH1 peptide vaccine. These receptors all come from a man over 45 with glioma.

This clone was seen just once. The V and J genes are TRBV7-2 and TRBJ2-5, with no clear D. The germline V gene encodes CDR1 SGHTA and CDR2 FQGNSA. Trimming took 7 bases from V and 2 from J, leaving 11 bases between them. The CDR3 runs 13 residues. The CDR3 DNA follows: TGTGCCAGCACCCTGACTGTGCAAGAGACCCAGTACTTC. Protein sequence: CASTLTVQETQYF.

The rearrangement links TRBV5-8 to TRBJ2-4; D not resolved. V dropped 2 bases and J dropped 1 base, with 10 bases sitting between them. The CDR3 spans 15 residues. CDR1 and CDR2 (germline): SGHTS, YDEGEE. This CDR3 reads CASSLRSVAKNIQYF. The CDR3 coding sequence is TGTGCCAGCAGCTTACGGTCCGTCGCCAAAAACATTCAGTACTTC.

The V call is TRBV7-9, the J call TRBJ2-7; D not resolved. The germline CDR1 and CDR2 sequences are SEHNR and FQNEAQ (reference sequence). The V and J ends lost 5 bases and 5 bases respectively, with 10 bases between them. The CDR3 is made up of 12 amino acids. CDR3 sequence: CASSPQRNEQYF. The CDR3 DNA is TGTGCCAGCAGCCCTCAACGGAACGAGCAGTACTTC.

The genes are TRBV5-4 and TRBJ2-3, with D perhaps matching TRBD1 (6 bases). The CDR3 sequence is 15 residues long. Trimming shortened V by 3 bases and J by 1 base, and 12 bases separated the two germline ends. CDR1 and CDR2 (germline): SGHNT, YYREEE (reference sequence). The CDR3 here is CASSSGTIGTDTQYF. The CDR3 bases are TGTGCCAGCAGCTCCGGGACAATTGGCACAGATACGCAGTATTTT.

V and J are TRBV27 and TRBJ1-1; TRBD1 is a possible D gene (6 bases). There are 17 residues in the CDR3. The germline V gene encodes CDR1 MNHEY and CDR2 SMNVEV (reference sequence). V was pared by 2 bases and J by 0 bases, with 16 bases between. Here the CDR3 reads CASSLKGGGTMNTEAFF. For the CDR3, the DNA is TGTGCCAGCAGTTTAAAAGGGGGGGGAACTATGAACACTGAAGCTTTCTTT.

The chain recombines TRBV6-1 with TRBJ2-1; 8 positions agree with TRBD2. The CDR3 is 16 amino acids. Germline V lookup: CDR1 MNHNS, CDR2 SASEGT. J was trimmed by 6 bases and V by 3 bases; bases with no gene match: 10. CDR3 bases: TGTGCCAGCAGTGATAGGGGGACTAGAGTGGGCAATGAGCAGTTCTTC. This gives the protein CASSDRGTRVGNEQFF.

The gene calls are TRBV7-2 and TRBJ2-7; 9 bases fit TRBD2. The CDR3 loop spans 15 amino acids. V shed 3 bases and J 0 bases; nucleotides not matched to a gene: 3. CDR1 SGHTA and CDR2 FQGNSA come from the germline V gene. CDR3 region: CASSFTSGYSYEQYF. CDR3 in DNA: TGTGCCAGCAGCTTCACTAGCGGGTACTCCTACGAGCAGTACTTC.

The rearrangement joins TRBV4-3 to TRBJ1-3; D is unclear. The CDR3 has 15 amino acids. Germline V gene data show CDR1 as LGHNA and CDR2 as YSLEER. The germline V and J ends were trimmed by 5 bases and 0 bases, with 11 bases remaining between them. The CDR3 nucleotides read TGCGCCAGCAGCTCGGACGTCAGCTCTGGAAACACCATATATTTT. This codes for CASSSDVSSGNTIYF.

V usage is TRBV2 and J usage is TRBJ2-1, with D hard to call. The length of the CDR3 is 14 residues. CDR1 is SNHLY, CDR2 FYNNEI, per germline. The germline V and J ends were trimmed by 5 bases and 1 base, with 9 bases remaining between them. CDR3 sequence reads: CASSSGPSYNEQFF. CDR3 in DNA: TGTGCCAGCAGTTCGGGCCCTTCCTACAATGAGCAGTTCTTC.

This clone has just one count. The J gene is TRBJ2-7, the V gene TRBV7-2; D might be TRBD1 (5 bases). The CDR3 contains 13 residues. Germline V lookup: CDR1 SGHTA, CDR2 FQGNSA. The ends were cut back, 3 bases at V and 6 bases at J, with 12 bases in the middle. CDR3 region: CASSFDSKGEQYF. The CDR3 nucleotides are TGTGCCAGCAGCTTCGACAGTAAAGGCGAGCAGTACTTC.

The chain employs TRBV9 and TRBJ2-2, with D possibly TRBD2 on 5 matching bases. The CDR3 spans 13 residues. CDR1 and CDR2 from the germline V gene are SGDLS and YYNGEE. V lost 4 bases and J 4 bases, leaving 8 bases between the germline ends. CDR3 protein: CASSTDFTGELFF. The CDR3 DNA is TGTGCCAGCAGCACGGACTTCACCGGGGAGCTGTTTTTT.

The V call is TRBV7-2, the J call TRBJ2-1; possibly TRBD2 for D (6 bases). Per germline, CDR1 SGHTA and CDR2 FQGNSA. The CDR3 totals 16 residues. V was clipped by 3 bases and J by 6 bases, with 18 bases between them. CDR3 sequence reads: CASSFSGQRVGNEQFF. The CDR3 nucleotides are TGTGCCAGCAGCTTCAGCGGGCAGCGGGTGGGCAATGAGCAGTTCTTC.

The genes are TRBV2 and TRBJ2-7; 10 bases are a match to TRBD1. CDR1 is SNHLY and CDR2 is FYNNEI in the germline V gene. The CDR3 has 15 residues. J was trimmed by 3 bases and V by 7 bases; bases with no gene match: 9. DNA of the CDR3: TGTGCCAGCACCCCGGGACAGGGGTTCGGCTACGAGCAGTACTTC. This encodes CASTPGQGFGYEQYF. The complete variable domain, with remaining parts taken from reference TRBV2 and TRBJ2-7, reads EPEVTQTPSHQVTQMGQEVILRCVPISNHLYFYWYRQILGQKVEFLVSFYNNEISEKSEIFDDQFSVERPDGSNFTLKIRSTKLEDSAMYFCASTPGQGFGYEQYFGPGTRLTVT.

This clone was seen a handful of times. The chain combines TRBV6-4 with TRBJ2-2; D not resolved. V was cut by 2 bases and J by 4 bases, with 8 bases left in between. There are 14 residues in the CDR3. Per germline, CDR1 MRHNA and CDR2 SNTAGT. The CDR3 sequence is CASSDRDSTGELFF. Written as DNA, the CDR3 is TGTGCCAGCAGTGACAGGGATAGCACCGGGGAGCTGTTTTTT.

This sequence joins TRBV6-1 and TRBJ1-1, with a weak D call TRBD1 (5 bases). Germline V gene sequence: CDR1 MNHNS, CDR2 SASEGT. This CDR3 contains 15 residues. Trimming shortened V by 5 bases and J by 0 bases, and 13 bases separated the two germline ends. CDR3 in amino acids: CASSTVTVLNTEAFF. The CDR3 nucleotides are TGTGCCAGCAGTACGGTGACAGTTCTGAACACTGAAGCTTTCTTT.

The rearrangement joins TRBV5-8 to TRBJ1-2; possibly TRBD1 for D (6 bases). The V end was cut by 4 bases, the J end by 4 bases, with 20 bases between. CDR1 is SGHTS and CDR2 is YDEGEE in the germline V gene. The length of the CDR3 is 16 residues. The DNA for the CDR3 is TGTGCCAGCAGCCAACCAACGATTACAGGGATCTATGGCTACACCTTC. Residues: CASSQPTITGIYGYTF.

This clone was counted a single time. The genes are TRBV6-6 and TRBJ2-3; D is unclear. Germline assignment: CDR1 MNHNY and CDR2 SVGAGI (reference sequence). Trimming removed 5 bases at V and 1 base at J, with 13 bases between. This CDR3 is built from 15 residues. CDR3 residues: CASSLGGVGTDTQYF. The CDR3 nucleotides are TGTGCCAGCAGTCTGGGTGGGGTCGGCACAGATACGCAGTATTTT.

This clone has just a few counts. V usage is TRBV30 and J usage is TRBJ1-5; 10 bases are a match to TRBD1. Germline V CDR1 and CDR2: GTSNPN, SVGIG (reference sequence). This CDR3 has 14 residues. V trimming: 4 bases; J trimming: 6 bases; junction bases outside the gene matches: 6. The CDR3, as DNA: TGTGCCTGGACCGGGACAGGGGAGTTTCAGCCCCAGCATTTT. Encoded protein: CAWTGTGEFQPQHF.

The chain joins TRBV6-5 to TRBJ1-3; 8 nucleotides align to TRBD1. Germline assignment: CDR1 MNHEY and CDR2 SVGAGI. The CDR3 covers 15 residues. Trimming at V came to 6 bases and at J to 4 bases, leaving 8 bases not matched to a gene. The CDR3 sequence: CASRDPGTGGNTIYF. The CDR3 coding sequence is TGTGCCAGCAGAGATCCCGGGACAGGAGGAAACACCATATATTTT.